This T cell receptor (beta chain) was observed in a study of blood T cell repertoires in COVID-19. In the study overall: The study drew acute and convalescent COVID-19 samples from the United States, Italy and Spain. The cDNA or gDNA used as material had been derived from T cells, B-cell-depleted T cells, or PBMCs.

The CDR3 extends over 14 amino acids. CDR1 is SGHTA and CDR2 is FQGNSA in the germline V gene. V was clipped by 1 base and J by 7 bases, with 8 bases between them. This clone was observed a single time. As processed by the authors: Reference gene primer amplification in the assay estimated nucleated cell counts. Generated by immunoSEQ multiplex PCR, the TCRdb table keeps only in-frame clones and is missing some. The V and J calls and clone size are taken from that table; D and trimming were inferred from the DNA. Of 150,000 to 200,000 clones listed, about nine tenths are singletons. This TCR was sampled from a man between 60 and 70 years old with active or convalescent COVID-19. The chain carries TRBV7-2 and TRBJ1-6, with D perhaps matching TRBD1 (6 bases). Sequenced sample: peripheral blood. CDR3 bases: TGTGCCAGCAGCTTAGGAACAGGGAATTCACCCCTCCACTTT. Protein sequence: CASSLGTGNSPLHF.